A selection of T cell receptor beta chains follows, all from one sample in a study of blood T cells in healthy people across ages. TCRdb analysed the 5' RACE reads with MiXCR anew, one entry per CDR3 protein. The sample holds some 860,000 distinct CDR3 sequences, 56% seen once. The specimen sequenced was blood. All receptors derive from a middle-aged man in good health. Both conserved end residues are part of each CDR3. The D gene is left open where the match is weak. Only part of the rows carry a size: once, few, many, or a class if the clone is expanded.

V gene	D gene	J gene	clone size	CDR3 DNA	CDR3 protein
TRBV6-5	TRBD2	TRBJ2-5	few	TGTGCCAGCAGTAATCGACTAGCGGACCCGACTTGGGAGGAGACCCAGTACTTC	CASSNRLADPTWEETQYF
TRBV4-3	NA	TRBJ2-7	NA	TGCGCCAGCAGCCCGAGGGACCAAGATCCTAGATACGAGCAGTACTTC	CASSPRDQDPRYEQYF
TRBV28	NA	TRBJ2-5	NA	TGTGCCAGCAGTCAGGCGGCCTGGTGGGAGCAGTACTTC	CASSQAAWWEQYF
TRBV7-9	TRBD2	TRBJ2-5	NA	TGTGCCAGCAGCTTGCACGGACTAGCGGATTTACAAGAGACCCAGTACTTC	CASSLHGLADLQETQYF
TRBV5-6	NA	TRBJ2-7	NA	TGTGCCAGCAGTTTCCTAGTGGGGAGAACCTACGAGCAGTACTTC	CASSFLVGRTYEQYF
TRBV9	TRBD1	TRBJ2-5	NA	TGTGCCAGCAGCGTAGGAGACAGGGCCGTCCAAGAGACCCAGTACTTC	CASSVGDRAVQETQYF
TRBV5-6	NA	TRBJ2-5	NA	TGTGCCAGCAGCTCCGTATCCGGACAGCGCGAGACCCAGTACTTC	CASSSVSGQRETQYF
TRBV6-2/TRBV6-3	TRBD2	TRBJ2-7	many	TGTGCCAGCAGAGGGACTAGCGGGAGTTACGAGCAGTACTTC	CASRGTSGSYEQYF
TRBV5-1	TRBD1	TRBJ1-6	few	TGCGCCAGCAGCTGGGACAGCTCCTATAATTCACCCCTCCACTTT	CASSWDSSYNSPLHF
TRBV7-9	NA	TRBJ2-5	NA	TGTGCCAGCAGCTTAGATGCAGGGGCAGGGGAGACCCAGTACTTC	CASSLDAGAGETQYF
TRBV5-1	NA	TRBJ2-5	many	TGCGCCAGCAGCTTGGTTCCTGGGTCGCGGCAAGAGACCCAGTACTTC	CASSLVPGSRQETQYF
TRBV6-4	TRBD2	TRBJ2-3	few	TGTGCCAGCAGTGAGACTAGCGGGGGGGCGTTGGATACGCAGTATTTT	CASSETSGGALDTQYF
TRBV30	NA	TRBJ1-6	NA	TGTGCCTGGAGTGGGGCCTATAATTCACCCCTCCACTTT	CAWSGAYNSPLHF
TRBV10-2	NA	TRBJ2-7	few	TGCGCCAGCAGTGGAGGGGCGGACGAGCAGTACTTC	CASSGGADEQYF
TRBV25-1	TRBD2	TRBJ2-3	NA	TGTGCCAGCAGTGGGGGGGCTAAGCGGGAGATCAGCACAGATACGCAGTATTTT	CASSGGAKREISTDTQYF
TRBV10-3	NA	TRBJ2-4	NA	TGTGCCATCAGTCAAAACAGGGTTGGGGACATTCAGTACTTC	CAISQNRVGDIQYF
TRBV9	NA	TRBJ1-6	NA	TGTGCCAGCAGCTCACCAGGGGTCCTATATTCACCCCTCCACTTT	CASSSPGVLYSPLHF
TRBV11-3	TRBD2	TRBJ2-5	NA	TGTGCCAGCAGCCCAAGACAACCGGGACTAGCGGTCCAAGAGACCCAGTACTTC	CASSPRQPGLAVQETQYF
TRBV6-1	NA	TRBJ1-2	NA	TGTGCCAGCAGTGAAGGCCCACTTATTTCATATGGCTACACCTTC	CASSEGPLISYGYTF
TRBV6-1	NA	TRBJ1-5	few	TGTGCCAGCAGTGGAAACAGCCAGAATCAGCCCCAGCATTTT	CASSGNSQNQPQHF
TRBV20-1	TRBD1	TRBJ2-5	NA	TGCAGTGCTAGCCCCCGGACAGGGCTTTGGGAGACCCAGTACTTC	CSASPRTGLWETQYF
TRBV6-4	TRBD1	TRBJ2-7	NA	TGTGCCAGCAGTGACTCGGGGACAGGGGGCAATGAGCAGTACTTC	CASSDSGTGGNEQYF
TRBV5-1	NA	TRBJ2-5	NA	TGCGCCAGCAGCGCGGGACAGATAAATCAAGAGACCCAGTACTTC	CASSAGQINQETQYF
TRBV20-1	NA	TRBJ2-7	NA	TGCAGTGCTAGCGGGCCCTCCTACGAGCAGTACTTC	CSASGPSYEQYF
TRBV20-1	TRBD1	TRBJ2-7	NA	TGCAGTGCTAGATCCGGGACAGGATGGTATGGCTACGAGCAGTACTTC	CSARSGTGWYGYEQYF
TRBV29-1	NA	TRBJ2-4	NA	TGCAGCGTTGGACGCAGGGTCGGCGACAAAAACATTCAGTACTTC	CSVGRRVGDKNIQYF
TRBV6-1	NA	TRBJ2-7	NA	TGTGCCAGCAGTGAGGGCTGGACAAATTCCCACAATGAGCAGTACTTC	CASSEGWTNSHNEQYF
TRBV20-1	TRBD2	TRBJ2-3	NA	TGCAGTGCTAGAACCCCCGGAGCGGGAGTGATAGATACGCAGTATTTT	CSARTPGAGVIDTQYF
TRBV2	NA	TRBJ2-1	NA	TGTGCCAGCAGTGAACAGGGGCCTAGCAATGAGCAGTTCTTC	CASSEQGPSNEQFF
TRBV3-1	NA	TRBJ2-3	NA	TGTGCCAGCAGCCAACTCGCAGCGCAAAGCACAGATACGCAGTATTTT	CASSQLAAQSTDTQYF
TRBV28	TRBD2	TRBJ2-3	NA	TGTGCCAGCAGCCCTCGCCTGGGGGGGAGCAGCACAGATACGCAGTATTTT	CASSPRLGGSSTDTQYF
TRBV7-3	NA	TRBJ2-3	NA	TGTGCCAGCAGCCCCCGAGGGCAGGGTGGGGTCACAGATACGCAGTATTTT	CASSPRGQGGVTDTQYF
TRBV7-2	NA	TRBJ2-1	NA	TGTGCCAGCAGCTCATCCCTGGGGACCCAGTTCTTC	CASSSSLGTQFF
TRBV7-2	NA	TRBJ2-1	few	TGTGCCAGCAGGACGGAGTTTGATGAGCAGTTCTTC	CASRTEFDEQFF
TRBV5-1	NA	TRBJ2-1	once	TGCGCCAGCAGCTTCGTCTACAATGAGCAGTTCTTC	CASSFVYNEQFF
TRBV9	TRBD1	TRBJ2-1	few	TGTGCCAGCAGCGTAGGACAGGGGGTGGGAAATGAGCAGTTCTTC	CASSVGQGVGNEQFF